This TCR beta chain was recorded in a study of molecular identifiers for immune sequencing clone quantification. TCR libraries were built in bulk with a published protocol and specific TCR primers. MiXCR, run by TCRdb on the PCR reads, gives a single entry per CDR3 protein. This sample has some 97,000 distinct CDR3 sequences; 36% occur once, and the top ten carry less than 5%. This clonotype turned up a few times. V shed 0 bases and J 4 bases; nucleotides not matched to a gene: 10. This CDR3 comprises 16 residues. CDR1 is DFQATT, CDR2 SNEGSKA, per germline (reference sequence). This clonotype originated in a human donor in good health. Some libraries in this study had Jurkat cell RNA spiked in. Sequenced sample: naive CD8+ T cells from blood, with Jurkat cell RNA spiked in. Stated subset: FACS-sorted CD8+CD4-CCR7+CD45RA+ naive T cells. The chain joins TRBV20-1 to TRBJ2-7, with TRBD2 identical over 9 bases. CDR3 DNA: TGCAGTGCTAGAGATGTCCTAGCGGGATTCTCGTACGAGCAGTACTTC. It is translated as CSARDVLAGFSYEQYF.